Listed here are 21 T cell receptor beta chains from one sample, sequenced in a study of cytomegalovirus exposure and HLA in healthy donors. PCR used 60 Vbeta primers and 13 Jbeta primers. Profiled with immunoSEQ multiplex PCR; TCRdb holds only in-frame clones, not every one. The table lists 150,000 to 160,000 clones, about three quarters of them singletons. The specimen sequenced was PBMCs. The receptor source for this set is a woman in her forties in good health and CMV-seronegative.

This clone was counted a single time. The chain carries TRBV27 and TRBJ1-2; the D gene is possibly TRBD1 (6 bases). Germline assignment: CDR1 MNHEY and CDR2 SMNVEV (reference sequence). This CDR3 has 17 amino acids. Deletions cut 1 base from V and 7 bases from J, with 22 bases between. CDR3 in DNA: TGTGCCAGCAGTTTATACGGGACACCCTTTGCTGGGATTGGCTACACCTTC. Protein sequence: CASSLYGTPFAGIGYTF.

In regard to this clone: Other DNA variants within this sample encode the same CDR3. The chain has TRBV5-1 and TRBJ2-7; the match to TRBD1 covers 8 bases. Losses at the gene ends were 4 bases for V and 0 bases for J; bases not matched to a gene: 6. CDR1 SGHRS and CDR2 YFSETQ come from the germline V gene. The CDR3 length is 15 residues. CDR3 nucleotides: TGCGCCAGCAGCCCGGGACAGGCCCTCTCCTACGAGCAGTACTTC. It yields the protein CASSPGQALSYEQYF.

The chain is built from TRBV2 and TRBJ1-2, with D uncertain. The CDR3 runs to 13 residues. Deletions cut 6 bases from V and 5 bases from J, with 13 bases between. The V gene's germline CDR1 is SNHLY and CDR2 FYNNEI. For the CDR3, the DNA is TGTGCCAGCAGGCTGGAGGTAGGGTATGGCTACACCTTC. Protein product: CASRLEVGYGYTF. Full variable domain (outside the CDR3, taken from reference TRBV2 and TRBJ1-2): EPEVTQTPSHQVTQMGQEVILRCVPISNHLYFYWYRQILGQKVEFLVSFYNNEISEKSEIFDDQFSVERPDGSNFTLKIRSTKLEDSAMYFCASRLEVGYGYTFGSGTRLTVV.

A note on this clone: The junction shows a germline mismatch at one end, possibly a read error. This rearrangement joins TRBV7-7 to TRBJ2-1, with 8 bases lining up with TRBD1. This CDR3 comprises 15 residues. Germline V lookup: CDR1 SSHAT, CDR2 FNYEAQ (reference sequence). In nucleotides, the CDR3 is TGTGCTAGCAGCTTAGCAGGGGGCCCAGGCAATGAGCAGTTCTTC. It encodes CASSLAGGPGNEQFF.

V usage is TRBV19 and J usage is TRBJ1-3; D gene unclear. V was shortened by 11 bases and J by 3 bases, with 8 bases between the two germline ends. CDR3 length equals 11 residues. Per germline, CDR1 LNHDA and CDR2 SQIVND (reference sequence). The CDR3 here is CASGSGNTIYF. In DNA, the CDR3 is TGTGCCTCCGGGAGTGGAAACACCATATATTTT.

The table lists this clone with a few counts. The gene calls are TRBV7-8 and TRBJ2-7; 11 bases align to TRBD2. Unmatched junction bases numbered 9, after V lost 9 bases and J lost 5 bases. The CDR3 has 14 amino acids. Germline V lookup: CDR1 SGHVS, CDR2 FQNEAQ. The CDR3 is CASKLAGDYHEQYF. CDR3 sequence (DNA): TGTGCCAGTAAACTAGCGGGGGATTACCACGAGCAGTACTTC.

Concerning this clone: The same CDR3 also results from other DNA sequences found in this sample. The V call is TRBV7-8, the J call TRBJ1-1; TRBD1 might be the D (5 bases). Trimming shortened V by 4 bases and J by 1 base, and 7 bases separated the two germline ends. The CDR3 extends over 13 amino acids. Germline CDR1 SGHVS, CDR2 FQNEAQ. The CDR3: CASSSTGNTEAFF. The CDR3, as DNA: TGTGCCAGCAGCTCTACAGGGAACACTGAAGCTTTCTTT. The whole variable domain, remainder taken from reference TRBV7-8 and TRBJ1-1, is GAGVSQSPRYKVAKRGQDVALRCDPISGHVSLFWYQQALGQGPEFLTYFQNEAQLDKSGLPSDRFFAERPEGSVSTLKIQRTQQEDSAVYLCASSSTGNTEAFFGQGTRLTVV.

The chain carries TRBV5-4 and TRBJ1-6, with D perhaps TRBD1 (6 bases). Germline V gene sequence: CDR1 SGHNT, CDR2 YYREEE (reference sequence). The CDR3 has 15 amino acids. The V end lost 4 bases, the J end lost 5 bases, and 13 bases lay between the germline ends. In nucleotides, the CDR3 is TGTGCCAGCAGCGGACAAGGACAGCATAATTCACCCCTCCACTTT. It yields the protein CASSGQGQHNSPLHF.

Written as DNA, the CDR3 is TGCAGCGTTAACAGGGGTGAGGAGACCCAGTACTTC. This translates into CSVNRGEETQYF. The V gene is TRBV29-1, the J gene TRBJ2-5; 7 positions match TRBD1. CDR1 and CDR2 from the germline V gene are SQVTM and ANQGSEA. This CDR3 region has 12 residues. Trimming at V came to 5 bases and at J to 5 bases, leaving 5 bases not matched to a gene.

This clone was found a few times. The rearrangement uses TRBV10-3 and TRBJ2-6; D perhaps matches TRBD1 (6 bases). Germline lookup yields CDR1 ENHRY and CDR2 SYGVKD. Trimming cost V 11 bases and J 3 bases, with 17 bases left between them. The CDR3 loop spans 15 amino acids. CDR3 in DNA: TGTGCCGCCCGGCCCGACAGGCGTGGGGCCAACGTCCTGACTTTC. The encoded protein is CAARPDRRGANVLTF.

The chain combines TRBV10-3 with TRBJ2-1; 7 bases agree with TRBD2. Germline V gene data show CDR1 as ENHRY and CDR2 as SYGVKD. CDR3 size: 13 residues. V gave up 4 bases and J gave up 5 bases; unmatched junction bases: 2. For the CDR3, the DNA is TGTGCCATCAGTGTCCTAGCGGACAATGAGCAGTTCTTC. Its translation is CAISVLADNEQFF.

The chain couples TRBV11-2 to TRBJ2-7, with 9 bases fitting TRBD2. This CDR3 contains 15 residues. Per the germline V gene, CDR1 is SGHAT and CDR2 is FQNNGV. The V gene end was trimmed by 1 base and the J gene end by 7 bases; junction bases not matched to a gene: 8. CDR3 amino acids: CASSLGLAGYGEQYF. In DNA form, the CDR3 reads TGTGCCAGCAGCTTAGGGCTAGCGGGGTATGGGGAGCAGTACTTC. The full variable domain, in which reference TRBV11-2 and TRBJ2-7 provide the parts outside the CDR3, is EAGVAQSPRYKIIEKRQSVAFWCNPISGHATLYWYQQILGQGPKLLIQFQNNGVVDDSQLPKDRFSAERLKGVDSTLKIQPAKLEDSAVYLCASSLGLAGYGEQYFGPGTRLTVT.

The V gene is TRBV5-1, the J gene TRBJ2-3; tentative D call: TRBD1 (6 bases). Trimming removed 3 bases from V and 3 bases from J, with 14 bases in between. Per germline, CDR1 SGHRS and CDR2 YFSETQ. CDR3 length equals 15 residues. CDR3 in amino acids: CASSSTGDTTDTQYF. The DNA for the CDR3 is TGCGCCAGCAGCTCGACCGGGGACACGACAGATACGCAGTATTTT.

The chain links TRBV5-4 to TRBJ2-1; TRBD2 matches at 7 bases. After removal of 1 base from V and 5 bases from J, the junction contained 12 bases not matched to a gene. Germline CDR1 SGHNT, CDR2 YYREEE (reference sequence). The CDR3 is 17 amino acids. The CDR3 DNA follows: TGTGCCAGCAGCTTGAGTTATGCGGGAGAATTCAACAATGAGCAGTTCTTC. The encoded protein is CASSLSYAGEFNNEQFF.

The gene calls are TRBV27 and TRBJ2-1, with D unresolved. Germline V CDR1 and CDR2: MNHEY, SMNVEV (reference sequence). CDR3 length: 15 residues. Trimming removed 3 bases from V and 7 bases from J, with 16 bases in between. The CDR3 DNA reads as TGTGCCAGCAGTTTTCACCCCTTGACAACGAATGAGCAGTTCTTC. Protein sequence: CASSFHPLTTNEQFF.

CDR3 sequence: CASSQGTGGPVFGYTF. DNA for the CDR3: TGTGCCAGCAGCCAGGGGACAGGGGGCCCCGTCTTTGGCTACACCTTC. This chain links TRBV4-2 with TRBJ1-2, with 12 bases fitting TRBD1. The CDR3 is made up of 16 amino acids. CDR1 and CDR2 from the germline V gene are LGHNA and YNFKEQ. V dropped 3 bases and J dropped 7; count of bases not matched to a gene: 9.

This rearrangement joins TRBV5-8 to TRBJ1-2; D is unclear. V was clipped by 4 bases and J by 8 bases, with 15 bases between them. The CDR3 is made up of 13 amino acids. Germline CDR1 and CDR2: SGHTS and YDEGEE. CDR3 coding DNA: TGTGCCAGCAGCCCGCTCCCGAGGGAAGGCTACACCTTC. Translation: CASSPLPREGYTF. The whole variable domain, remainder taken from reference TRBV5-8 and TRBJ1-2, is EAGVTQSPTHLIKTRGQQATLRCSPISGHTSVYWYQQALGLGLQFLLWYDEGEERNRGNFPPRFSGRQFPNYSSELNVNALELEDSALYLCASSPLPREGYTFGSGTRLTVV.

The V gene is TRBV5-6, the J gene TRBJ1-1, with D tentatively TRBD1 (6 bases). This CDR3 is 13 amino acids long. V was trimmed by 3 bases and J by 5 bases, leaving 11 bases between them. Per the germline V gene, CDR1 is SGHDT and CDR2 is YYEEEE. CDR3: CASSSYRETEAFF. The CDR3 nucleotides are TGTGCCAGCAGCTCTTACAGGGAGACTGAAGCTTTCTTT. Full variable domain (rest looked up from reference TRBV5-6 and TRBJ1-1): DAGVTQSPTHLIKTRGQQVTLRCSPKSGHDTVSWYQQALGQGPQFIFQYYEEEERQRGNFPDRFSGHQFPNYSSELNVNALLLGDSALYLCASSSYRETEAFFGQGTRLTVV.

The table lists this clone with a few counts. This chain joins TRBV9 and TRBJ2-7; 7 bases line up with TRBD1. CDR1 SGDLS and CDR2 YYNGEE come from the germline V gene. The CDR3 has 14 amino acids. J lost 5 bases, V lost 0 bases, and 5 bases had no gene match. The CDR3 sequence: CASSVGRGRDEQYF. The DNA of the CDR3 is TGTGCCAGCAGCGTAGGTAGGGGGCGCGACGAGCAGTACTTC.

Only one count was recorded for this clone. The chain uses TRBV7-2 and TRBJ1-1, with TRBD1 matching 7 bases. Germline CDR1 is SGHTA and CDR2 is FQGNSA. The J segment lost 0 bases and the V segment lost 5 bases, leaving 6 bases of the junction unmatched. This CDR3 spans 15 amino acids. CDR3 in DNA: TGTGCCAGCAGCGGATCGGGACAGCTGAACACTGAAGCTTTCTTT. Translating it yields CASSGSGQLNTEAFF.

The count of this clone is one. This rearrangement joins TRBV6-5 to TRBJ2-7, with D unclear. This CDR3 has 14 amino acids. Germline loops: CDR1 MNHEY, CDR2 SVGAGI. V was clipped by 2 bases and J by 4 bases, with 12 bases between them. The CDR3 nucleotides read TGTGCCAGCAGTTACGCGCTAAAGAGGTACGAGCAGTACTTC. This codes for CASSYALKRYEQYF.